This TCR beta chain was found in a study of shared clonotypes between healthy human individuals. On the study more broadly: The study drew on two women and three men aged 18 to 49 as donors.

Study-level results: The study sampled only blood, and tissue repertoires likely differ. Despite large depth, sorted-subset datasets appeared incompletely sequenced.

The naive CD8 subset, CD45RO-negative cells positively selected for CCR7, excluded terminally differentiated effector memory CD45RA+ cells. Note on this clone: Its cognate antigen is unknown.

Trimming removed 1 base from V and 6 bases from J, with 15 bases in between. Germline-derived CDR1 and CDR2 are SGHVS and FQNEAQ. The CDR3 runs 15 residues. The authors distributed each subset's genomic DNA evenly over several immunoSEQ plates. Using immunoSEQ multiplex PCR, the repertoire was profiled, and TCRdb retains in-frame clones only, with some absent. The sample yields under 2,000,000 clones, approximately 95% seen once. Sequenced material: naive CD8+ T cells sorted from blood. This clonotype was obtained from a man in his late teens or twenties in good health. The rearrangement joins TRBV7-8 to TRBJ1-2, with D uncertain. The CDR3 here is CASSLGGGSPHGYTF. The CDR3 coding sequence is TGTGCCAGCAGCTTAGGTGGCGGATCCCCCCATGGCTACACCTTC. Full variable domain (rest looked up from reference TRBV7-8 and TRBJ1-2): GAGVSQSPRYKVAKRGQDVALRCDPISGHVSLFWYQQALGQGPEFLTYFQNEAQLDKSGLPSDRFFAERPEGSVSTLKIQRTQQEDSAVYLCASSLGGGSPHGYTFGSGTRLTVV.